Listed below are T cell receptor beta chains from one sample, sequenced in a study of CD8 T cells in Susac syndrome. TCRdb fed the immunoSEQ multiplex PCR reads into MiXCR, producing one record per CDR3 protein. The sample has about 210,000 distinct CDR3 sequences; 94% are singletons. The specimen sequenced was CD4+ T cells from PBMCs. The receptors here all came from a human donor with Susac syndrome. CDR3s include the opening cysteine and the closing phenylalanine or tryptophan. Each record gives: V gene, CDR3 length, J gene, CDR3 protein.

V: TRBV20-1
length: 13
J: TRBJ1-2
CDR3: CSAAMGGAKGYTF

V: TRBV30
length: 13
J: TRBJ2-7
CDR3: CAWSVGTDYEQYF

V: TRBV15
length: 14
J: TRBJ1-2
CDR3: CATSRGAGTYGYTF

V: TRBV3-1
length: 17
J: TRBJ1-5
CDR3: CASSQEGDRNSNQPQHF

V: TRBV24-1
length: 11
J: TRBJ1-2
CDR3: CATSEGYGYTF

V: TRBV11-3
length: 13
J: TRBJ2-7
CDR3: CASSPNREAEQYF

V: TRBV7-2
length: 14
J: TRBJ1-2
CDR3: CASSLASQPDGYTF

V: TRBV12-3/TRBV12-4
length: 13
J: TRBJ2-7
CDR3: CASSSGGLYEQYF

V: TRBV30
length: 15
J: TRBJ2-1
CDR3: CAWSFRDRVANEQFF

V: TRBV6-5
length: 16
J: TRBJ2-5
CDR3: CASSYSRGPKQETQYF

V: TRBV30
length: 13
J: TRBJ1-5
CDR3: CAWSPQGYQPQHF

V: TRBV6-2/TRBV6-3
length: 13
J: TRBJ2-1
CDR3: CASSYPRINEQFF

V: TRBV20-1
length: 12
J: TRBJ1-1
CDR3: CSANPQNTEAFF

V: TRBV6-6
length: 15
J: TRBJ2-7
CDR3: CASSYASIYSYEQYF

V: TRBV20-1
length: 14
J: TRBJ1-1
CDR3: CSARGGPWDTEAFF

V: TRBV11-3
length: 14
J: TRBJ2-1
CDR3: CASSSQRGTSEQFF

V: TRBV10-3
length: 15
J: TRBJ2-7
CDR3: CATTKNPDEIYEQYF

V: TRBV9
length: 15
J: TRBJ1-6
CDR3: CASSVTGAMESPLHF

V: TRBV6-5
length: 14
J: TRBJ1-1
CDR3: CASINSNRGSEAFF

V: TRBV7-2
length: 14
J: TRBJ2-7
CDR3: CASSPDGGAYEQYF

V: TRBV7-3
length: 14
J: TRBJ2-3
CDR3: CASSLGRQADTQYF

V: TRBV11-2
length: 15
J: TRBJ1-1
CDR3: CASSTRTGLGAEAFF

V: TRBV9
length: 15
J: TRBJ1-6
CDR3: CASSVDAGEGSPLHF

V: TRBV20-1
length: 13
J: TRBJ1-1
CDR3: CSASPRMNTEAFF

V: TRBV28
length: 11
J: TRBJ2-7
CDR3: CAAQGRYEQYF

V: TRBV29-1
length: 13
J: TRBJ1-2
CDR3: CSVGRDANYGYTF

V: TRBV19
length: 15
J: TRBJ1-1
CDR3: CASSGWVAKNTEAFF

V: TRBV6-2/TRBV6-3
length: 14
J: TRBJ2-1
CDR3: CASTLAGSYNEQFF

V: TRBV9
length: 14
J: TRBJ2-7
CDR3: CASSAGGGQYEQYF

V: TRBV15
length: 15
J: TRBJ2-7
CDR3: CATSRPGQGAYEQYF

V: TRBV9
length: 14
J: TRBJ2-5
CDR3: CASSVSLAGETQYF

V: TRBV7-2
length: 13
J: TRBJ1-5
CDR3: CASSPQKSQPQHF

V: TRBV29-1
length: 14
J: TRBJ2-1
CDR3: CSVLTGSSYNEQFF

V: TRBV20-1
length: 15
J: TRBJ1-1
CDR3: CSARDRGQMNTEAFF

V: TRBV7-3
length: 16
J: TRBJ2-1
CDR3: CASSSRKGGSYNEQFF

V: TRBV12-3/TRBV12-4
length: 16
J: TRBJ2-1
CDR3: CASRRLAGGMYNEQFF

V: TRBV12-3/TRBV12-4
length: 13
J: TRBJ2-1
CDR3: CASSFLGRNEQFF

V: TRBV7-2
length: 15
J: TRBJ2-7
CDR3: CASSLGGTALYEQYF

V: TRBV5-4
length: 16
J: TRBJ1-2
CDR3: CASSSRKGTGRDGYTF

V: TRBV11-1
length: 16
J: TRBJ2-3
CDR3: CASSSSGGLITDTQYF

V: TRBV12-3/TRBV12-4
length: 16
J: TRBJ1-2
CDR3: CASSPPGTGGFDGYTF

V: TRBV5-6
length: 16
J: TRBJ1-4
CDR3: CASSRTRQDINEKLFF

V: TRBV20-1
length: 15
J: TRBJ1-6
CDR3: CSAREQRDRVSPLHF

V: TRBV12-3/TRBV12-4
length: 16
J: TRBJ2-5
CDR3: CASSFDLPRVQETQYF

V: TRBV12-3/TRBV12-4
length: 14
J: TRBJ1-4
CDR3: CASSYPGRSEKLFF

V: TRBV10-3
length: 13
J: TRBJ2-5
CDR3: CAISSRAEETQYF

V: TRBV6-2/TRBV6-3
length: 13
J: TRBJ1-2
CDR3: CASSSDRAYGYTF

V: TRBV21-1
length: 16
J: TRBJ2-1
CDR3: CASSGKLAGVGNEQFF

V: TRBV7-6
length: 14
J: TRBJ2-1
CDR3: CASSPWTGNNEQFF